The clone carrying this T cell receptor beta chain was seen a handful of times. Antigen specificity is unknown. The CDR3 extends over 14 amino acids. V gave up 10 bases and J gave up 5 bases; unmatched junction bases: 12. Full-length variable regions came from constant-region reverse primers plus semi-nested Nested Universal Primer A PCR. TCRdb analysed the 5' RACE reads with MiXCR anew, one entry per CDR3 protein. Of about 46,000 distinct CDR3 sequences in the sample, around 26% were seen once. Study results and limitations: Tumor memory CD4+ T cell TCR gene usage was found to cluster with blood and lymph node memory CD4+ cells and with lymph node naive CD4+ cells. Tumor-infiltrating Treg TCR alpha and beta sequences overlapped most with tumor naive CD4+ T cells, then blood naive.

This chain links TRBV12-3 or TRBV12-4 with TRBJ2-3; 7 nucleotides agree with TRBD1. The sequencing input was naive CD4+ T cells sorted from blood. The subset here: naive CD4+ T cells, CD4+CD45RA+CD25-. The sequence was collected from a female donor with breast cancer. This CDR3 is CATTDRRAGDTQYF. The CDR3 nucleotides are TGTGCCACTACGGACAGGCGGGCGGGAGATACGCAGTATTTT.